This is a list of T cell receptor beta chains from one sample in a study of T cells in Graves' hyperthyroidism and ophthalmopathy. TCRdb analysed the multiplex PCR reads with MiXCR anew, one entry per CDR3 protein. The table records 600,000 to 650,000 distinct CDR3 sequences, 15% to 20% of them present only once. The sample was blood. Source of these receptors: a woman aged 25 to 45 with Graves' hyperthyroidism. Each CDR3 is given with its conserved first and last residue. Fields, in order: clone size, V gene, J gene, D gene, CDR3 DNA, CDR3 protein. D genes are given only for firm matches. Some rows have no size entry. The others give once, few or many, or a class for an expanded clone.

many	TRBV7-2	TRBJ1-5	NA	TGTGCCAGCAGCTTAGACGGGGTGGGGCGCAATCAGCCCCAGCATTTT	CASSLDGVGRNQPQHF
many	TRBV28	TRBJ1-1	TRBD1	TGTGCCAGCCCACCCCCACAGGGGGGTCTCGGGGGTGAAGCTTTCTTT	CASPPPQGGLGGEAFF
NA	TRBV20-1	TRBJ2-7	TRBD1	TGCAGTGCTAGAGGGGGACAGGGGCTCTACGAGCAGTACTTC	CSARGGQGLYEQYF
NA	TRBV3-1	TRBJ1-5	NA	TGTGCCAGCAGCCAAGACAGGGATGGGTCCCAGCATTTT	CASSQDRDGSQHF
few	TRBV28	TRBJ2-5	NA	TGTGCCAGCAGCCCTTGGACCCTCGGGACATCTCTCGAGACCCAGTACTTC	CASSPWTLGTSLETQYF
NA	TRBV4-2	TRBJ2-1	TRBD1	TGTGCCAGCAGCCTTCCGGGACAGATCTACAATGAGCAGTTCTTC	CASSLPGQIYNEQFF
many	TRBV7-6	TRBJ2-1	TRBD2	TGTGCCAGCAGCTTACGGCGGGAGTACTACAATGAGCAGTTCTTC	CASSLRREYYNEQFF
few	TRBV19	TRBJ2-7	TRBD2	TGTGCCAGTAAGAAGCGGGAGGGTACCTACGAGCAGTACTTC	CASKKREGTYEQYF
many	TRBV18	TRBJ1-5	TRBD1	TGTGCCAGCTCACTCCGGGACAGGAATCAGCCCCAGCATTTT	CASSLRDRNQPQHF
many	TRBV6-1	TRBJ1-5	TRBD1	TGTGCCAGCAGTGATCGTCAGGGGGCCGGCAATCAGCCCCAGCATTTT	CASSDRQGAGNQPQHF
NA	TRBV28	TRBJ1-4	NA	TGTGCCAGCAGTTTAGTGTGGGCAGACGGTGAAAAACTGTTTTTT	CASSLVWADGEKLFF
many	TRBV11-2	TRBJ2-1	NA	TGTGCCAGCAGCTGGACATCTTCATCCAATGAGCAGTTCTTC	CASSWTSSSNEQFF
NA	TRBV20-1	TRBJ1-6	NA	TGCAGTGCTAGGGACCTGTCTACGGCACCCCTCCACTTT	CSARDLSTAPLHF
many	TRBV3-1	TRBJ2-7	NA	TGTGCCAGCAGCCAAGCTCTAGCCTCAGGCGAGCAGTACTTC	CASSQALASGEQYF
few	TRBV25-1	TRBJ1-6	TRBD1	TGTGCCAGCAGTGCTAGGGACAGGCGAAATTCACCCCTCCACTTT	CASSARDRRNSPLHF